Shown below are 20 T cell receptor beta chains from a single sample sequenced in a study of CD8+ T cells in alopecia areata (dated by TCRdb to 2017 to 2018). The receptor library was made with the immunoSEQ multiplex PCR assay. RNA was extracted from all samples and reverse transcribed into cDNA as template for TCR sequencing. TCRdb took over this immuneACCESS table, retaining in-frame rearrangements with V and J assigned. Such tables are incomplete; in checked studies, under half of the missing clones stem from an unresolved V gene, and the remainder is unexplained. The sample table lists around 190,000 clones, more than 50% of them with a count of one. Around 5% of the sample goes to the ten largest clones. The sequenced material came from CD8+ T cells sorted from blood. These receptors were taken from a human donor in good health.

This sequence joins TRBV14 and TRBJ1-2; D is ambiguous. CDR1 is SGHDN, CDR2 FVKESK, per germline. V was cut by 0 bases and J by 3 bases, with 11 bases left in between. This CDR3 is 15 amino acids long. DNA for the CDR3: TGTGCCAGCAGCCAAGAGATGAATGGGGACTATGGCTACACCTTC. Translating it yields CASSQEMNGDYGYTF. Together with reference TRBV14 and TRBJ1-2, the CDR3 gives the full variable domain: EAGVTQFPSHSVIEKGQTVTLRCDPISGHDNLYWYRRVMGKEIKFLLHFVKESKQDESGMPNNRFLAERTGGTYSTLKVQPAELEDSGVYFCASSQEMNGDYGYTFGSGTRLTVV.

The V and J genes are TRBV9 and TRBJ1-2, with D perhaps matching TRBD1 (6 bases). This CDR3 is 15 amino acids long. V lost 0 bases and J 0 bases, leaving 9 bases between the germline ends. Germline values: CDR1 SGDLS, CDR2 YYNGEE. CDR3 nucleotide sequence: TGTGCCAGCAGCGTAGTGACAGGAGCTAACTATGGCTACACCTTC. Translation gives CASSVVTGANYGYTF.

This clone has only one observation. This chain connects TRBV4-1 to TRBJ2-7; maybe TRBD1 (6 bases). V dropped 2 bases and J dropped 2 bases, with 13 bases sitting between them. CDR1 and CDR2 (germline): MGHRA, YSYEKL. This CDR3 has 15 amino acids. The CDR3 sequence: CASSQTDSSTYEQYF. The CDR3 DNA reads as TGCGCCAGCAGCCAAACGGACAGCTCAACCTACGAGCAGTACTTC.

This rearrangement joins TRBV5-4 to TRBJ2-3; D is uncertain. The germline gives CDR1 SGHNT, CDR2 YYREEE (reference sequence). V lost 1 base to trimming and J lost 5 bases, with 2 bases between them. This CDR3 comprises 11 residues. The CDR3 here is CASSLLDTQYF. The CDR3 bases are TGTGCCAGCAGCTTGCTAGATACGCAGTATTTT. The full variable domain, with the rest looked up from reference TRBV5-4 and TRBJ2-3, is ETGVTQSPTHLIKTRGQQVTLRCSSQSGHNTVSWYQQALGQGPQFIFQYYREEENGRGNFPPRFSGLQFPNYSSELNVNALELDDSALYLCASSLLDTQYFGPGTRLTVL.

The sample holds a few counts of this clone. The chain combines TRBV4-1 with TRBJ1-1, with D perhaps TRBD1 (6 bases). Germline assignment: CDR1 MGHRA and CDR2 YSYEKL. The ends were cut back, 1 base at V and 5 bases at J, with 14 bases in the middle. The CDR3 extends over 15 amino acids. The CDR3 reads CASSQVSQRGTEAFF. The CDR3 coding sequence is TGCGCCAGCAGCCAAGTCTCTCAGAGGGGGACTGAAGCTTTCTTT.

The genes are TRBV27 and TRBJ2-3; no firm D call. V was cut by 2 bases and J by 6 bases, with 3 bases left in between. The CDR3 has 11 residues. Germline CDR1 and CDR2: MNHEY and SMNVEV (reference sequence). The CDR3 region is CASSLKDTQYF. The DNA of the CDR3 is TGTGCCAGCAGTTTAAAGGATACGCAGTATTTT.

J is TRBJ2-1 and V is TRBV15; 7 bases align to TRBD2. CDR1 is LNHNV, CDR2 YYDKDF, per germline (reference sequence). V shed 5 bases and J 5 bases; nucleotides not matched to a gene: 6. This CDR3 is 14 amino acids long. As DNA, the CDR3 is TGTGCCACCAGCGCCCGACTAGCCCACAATGAGCAGTTCTTC. Protein: CATSARLAHNEQFF.

Of note for this clone: The sample contains more than one DNA sequence encoding this CDR3. J is TRBJ1-1 and V is TRBV6-5; tentative D call: TRBD1 (6 bases). Per germline, CDR1 MNHEY and CDR2 SVGAGI. Trimming shortened V by 0 bases and J by 4 bases, and 12 bases separated the two germline ends. The CDR3 is made up of 15 amino acids. The CDR3 DNA is TGTGCCAGCAGTTACTCGGCAGGGGCAGGCACTGAAGCTTTCTTT. It is translated as CASSYSAGAGTEAFF.

The chain employs TRBV4-1 and TRBJ2-1; D remains ambiguous. CDR1 MGHRA and CDR2 YSYEKL come from the germline V gene. V was clipped by 8 bases and J by 9 bases, with 17 bases between them. There are 13 residues in the CDR3. CDR3 in DNA: TGCGCCAGCCGCCCGCCGGACGTTTCTGAGCAGTTCTTC. It encodes CASRPPDVSEQFF.

The chain is built from TRBV5-4 and TRBJ2-3; weak D call: TRBD1 (6 bases). CDR1 and CDR2 (germline): SGHNT, YYREEE (reference sequence). There are 14 residues in the CDR3. The V end was cut by 3 bases, the J end by 2 bases, with 10 bases between. The CDR3 sequence: CASSSDRHTDTQYF. The CDR3 nucleotides are TGTGCCAGCAGCTCGGACAGACACACAGATACGCAGTATTTT. Combining the CDR3 with reference TRBV5-4 and TRBJ2-3 gives the whole variable domain ETGVTQSPTHLIKTRGQQVTLRCSSQSGHNTVSWYQQALGQGPQFIFQYYREEENGRGNFPPRFSGLQFPNYSSELNVNALELDDSALYLCASSSDRHTDTQYFGPGTRLTVL.

This clone has just a few counts. V gene TRBV14 combines with J gene TRBJ2-2, with D perhaps being TRBD1 or TRBD2 (5 bases each). V shed 1 base and J shed 3 bases, with 15 bases lying between them. CDR3 length equals 17 residues. CDR1 is SGHDN and CDR2 is FVKESK in the germline V gene. The CDR3 DNA reads as TGTGCCAGCAGCCAAGGCCGTTGGGACGGAGACACCGGGGAGCTGTTTTTT. Protein product: CASSQGRWDGDTGELFF.

The chain uses TRBV2 and TRBJ2-7; no definite D call. The CDR3 length is 15 residues. The V gene lost 7 bases and the J gene lost 0 bases, with 16 bases spanning the gap. Germline CDR1 reads SNHLY; CDR2 reads FYNNEI. CDR3: CASTPYWGSSYEQYF. CDR3 sequence (DNA): TGTGCCAGCACTCCCTACTGGGGTAGCTCCTACGAGCAGTACTTC.

This chain links TRBV7-9 with TRBJ1-2; D uncertain. The CDR3 consists of 11 residues. The germline V and J ends were trimmed by 4 bases and 8 bases, with 8 bases remaining between them. CDR1 is SEHNR and CDR2 is FQNEAQ in the germline V gene (reference sequence). The CDR3 loop is CASSSTGGYTF. Written as DNA, the CDR3 is TGTGCCAGCAGCTCGACCGGCGGCTACACCTTC. The full variable domain, in which reference TRBV7-9 and TRBJ1-2 provide the parts outside the CDR3, is DTGVSQNPRHKITKRGQNVTFRCDPISEHNRLYWYRQTLGQGPEFLTYFQNEAQLEKSRLLSDRFSAERPKGSFSTLEIQRTEQGDSAMYLCASSSTGGYTFGSGTRLTVV.

There are many counts of this clone. V is TRBV15 and J is TRBJ2-5, with 8 bases fitting TRBD2. Germline values: CDR1 LNHNV, CDR2 YYDKDF (reference sequence). Trimming removed 3 bases from V and 5 bases from J; junction bases left unmatched: 8. This CDR3 has 15 residues. The CDR3 nucleotides read TGTGCCACCAGCAGGACAACTAGCGGAGGGGAGACCCAGTACTTC. It specifies CATSRTTSGGETQYF.

This sequence joins TRBV5-1 and TRBJ2-3; D possibly corresponds to TRBD1 (6 bases). This CDR3 comprises 13 residues. Germline CDR1 and CDR2: SGHRS and YFSETQ. The germline V and J ends were trimmed by 4 bases and 3 bases, with 9 bases remaining between them. The CDR3 nucleotides are TGCGCCAGCAGCGTGGACAGTACAGATACGCAGTATTTT. Residues: CASSVDSTDTQYF.

The chain has TRBV7-8 and TRBJ2-7; TRBD1 or TRBD2 may be the D gene (5 bases each). In germline, CDR1 is SGHVS, CDR2 FQNEAQ. The CDR3 is made up of 15 amino acids. V was cut by 2 bases and J by 4 bases, with 15 bases left in between. The CDR3 DNA reads TGTGCCAGCAGCTTATACCGGGGCCTATTTTACGAGCAGTACTTC. Residues: CASSLYRGLFYEQYF.

This clone occurred once. The CDR3 DNA reads TGCAGCGTTGAAGATAAGGGCCGGGCCCCAGATACGCAGTATTTT. Amino acid sequence: CSVEDKGRAPDTQYF. This sequence joins TRBV29-1 and TRBJ2-3; D unresolved. This CDR3 comprises 15 residues. The V end was cut by 0 bases, the J end by 4 bases, with 14 bases between. Germline V gives CDR1 SQVTM, CDR2 ANQGSEA.

The chain links TRBV4-1 to TRBJ1-1; D uncertain. This CDR3 is built from 12 residues. The germline V gene encodes CDR1 MGHRA and CDR2 YSYEKL. Trimming left V 2 bases short and J 7 bases short, with 8 bases between. This CDR3 is CASSQTTGEAFF. Written as DNA, the CDR3 is TGCGCCAGCAGCCAAACTACGGGTGAAGCTTTCTTT.

The rearrangement joins TRBV5-1 to TRBJ2-7; 8 nucleotides align to TRBD1. V dropped 0 bases and J dropped 5; count of bases not matched to a gene: 4. Per the germline V gene, CDR1 is SGHRS and CDR2 is YFSETQ. CDR3 length: 14 residues. DNA for the CDR3: TGCGCCAGCAGCTTGGCGGACAGGGCCCACGAGCAGTACTTC. It codes for CASSLADRAHEQYF. The whole variable domain, remainder taken from reference TRBV5-1 and TRBJ2-7, is KAGVTQTPRYLIKTRGQQVTLSCSPISGHRSVSWYQQTPGQGLQFLFEYFSETQRNKGNFPGRFSGRQFSNSRSEMNVSTLELGDSALYLCASSLADRAHEQYFGPGTRLTVT.

This clone was counted once. V usage is TRBV25-1 and J usage is TRBJ2-7; TRBD1 matches at 8 bases. With V trimmed by 6 bases and J by 3 bases, 4 bases remained unmatched. This CDR3 has 13 residues. The germline V gene has CDR1 MGHDK and CDR2 SYGVNS. CDR3 nucleotides: TGTGCCAGCAGCCTTACAGGGGGCTACGAGCAGTACTTC. Translating gives CASSLTGGYEQYF.